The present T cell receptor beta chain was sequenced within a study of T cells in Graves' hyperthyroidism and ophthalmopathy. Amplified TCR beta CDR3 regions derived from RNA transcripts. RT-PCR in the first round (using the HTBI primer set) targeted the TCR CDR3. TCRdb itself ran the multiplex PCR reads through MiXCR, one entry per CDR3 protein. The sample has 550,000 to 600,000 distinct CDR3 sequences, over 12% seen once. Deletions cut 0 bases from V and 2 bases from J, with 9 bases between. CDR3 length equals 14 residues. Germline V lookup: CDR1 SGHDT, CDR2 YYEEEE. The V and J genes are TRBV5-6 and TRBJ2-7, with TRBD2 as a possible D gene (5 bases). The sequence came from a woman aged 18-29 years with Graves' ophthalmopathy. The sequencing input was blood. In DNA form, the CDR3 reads TGTGCCAGCAGCTTGGCCTGGGGAGCCTACGAGCAGTACTTC. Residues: CASSLAWGAYEQYF.